This T cell receptor (beta chain) was identified during a study of blood T cell repertoires in COVID-19. The overall study: Samples came from the United States, Italy and Spain, spanning acute and convalescent COVID-19. PBMCs, B-cell-depleted T cells, or T cells were the source of the cDNA or gDNA that made up the material.

The Seattle patients, enrolled during active infection, were followed longitudinally. Original processing notes: Counts of nucleated cells, estimated from reference gene primer amplification, were obtained. Measured with immunoSEQ multiplex PCR; TCRdb has only the in-frame clones, and not every one. V, J and clone size reflect that table, while D and trimming were determined from the DNA. This sample carries fewer than 350,000 clones, 75% to 95% of them seen once, and the ten largest clones take about 7%. This clone was counted once. CDR1 and CDR2 from the germline V gene are LNHDA and SQIVND (reference sequence). The junction had 9 bases not matched to a gene; V was cut back by 7 bases and J by 2 bases. This CDR3 has 17 residues.

The clonotype was recovered from a woman aged 25 to 39 with COVID-19, enrolled during active disease. Sequencing used peripheral blood. This sequence joins TRBV19 and TRBJ1-5; 12 bases are shared with TRBD1. CDR3 DNA sequence: TGTGCCAGTATCTCGGGACAGGGGGCGGAAGGCAATCAGCCCCAGCATTTT. This gives the protein CASISGQGAEGNQPQHF.